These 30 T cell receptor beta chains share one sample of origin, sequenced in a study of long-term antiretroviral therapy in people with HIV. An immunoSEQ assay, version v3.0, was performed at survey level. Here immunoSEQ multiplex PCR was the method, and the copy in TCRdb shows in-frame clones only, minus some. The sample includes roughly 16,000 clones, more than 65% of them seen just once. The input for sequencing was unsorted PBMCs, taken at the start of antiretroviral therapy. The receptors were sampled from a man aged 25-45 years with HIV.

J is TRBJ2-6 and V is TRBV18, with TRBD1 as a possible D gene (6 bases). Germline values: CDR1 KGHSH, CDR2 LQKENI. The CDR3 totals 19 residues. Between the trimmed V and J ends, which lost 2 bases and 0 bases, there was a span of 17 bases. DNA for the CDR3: TGTGCCAGCTCACCAAAATCACAGGGATTCACCTCTGGGGCCAACGTCCTGACTTTC. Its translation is CASSPKSQGFTSGANVLTF. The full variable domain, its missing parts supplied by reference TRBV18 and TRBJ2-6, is NAGVMQNPRHLVRRRGQEARLRCSPMKGHSHVYWYRQLPEEGLKFMVYLQKENIIDESGMPKERFSAEFPKEGPSILRIQQVVRGDSAAYFCASSPKSQGFTSGANVLTFGAGSRLTVL.

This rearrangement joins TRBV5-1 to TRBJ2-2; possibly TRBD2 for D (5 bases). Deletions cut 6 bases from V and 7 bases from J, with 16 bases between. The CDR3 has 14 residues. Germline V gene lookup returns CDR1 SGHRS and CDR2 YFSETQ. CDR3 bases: TGCGCCAGCATAAAGGGAGTGGGCGACGGGGAGCTGTTTTTT. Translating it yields CASIKGVGDGELFF.

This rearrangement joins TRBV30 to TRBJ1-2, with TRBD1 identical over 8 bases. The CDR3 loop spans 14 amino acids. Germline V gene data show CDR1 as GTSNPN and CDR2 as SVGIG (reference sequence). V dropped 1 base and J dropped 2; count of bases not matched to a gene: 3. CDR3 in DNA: TGTGCCTGGAGTGAGAACAGGGGGAACTATGGCTACACCTTC. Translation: CAWSENRGNYGYTF.

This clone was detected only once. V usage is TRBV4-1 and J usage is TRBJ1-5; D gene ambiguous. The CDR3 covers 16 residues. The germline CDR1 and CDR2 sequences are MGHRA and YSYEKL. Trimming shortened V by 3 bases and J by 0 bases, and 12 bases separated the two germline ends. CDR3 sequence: CASSQPDGYSNQPQHF. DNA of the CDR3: TGCGCCAGCAGCCAGCCCGATGGATATAGCAATCAGCCCCAGCATTTT.

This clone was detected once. In DNA form, the CDR3 reads TGCGCCAGCAGCTTGGCCGGGGAGACCCAGTACTTC. Its translation is CASSLAGETQYF. This chain links TRBV5-1 with TRBJ2-5; D ambiguous. From germline, CDR1 is SGHRS and CDR2 YFSETQ. The CDR3 extends over 12 amino acids. V lost 0 bases to trimming and J lost 5 bases, with 5 bases between them.

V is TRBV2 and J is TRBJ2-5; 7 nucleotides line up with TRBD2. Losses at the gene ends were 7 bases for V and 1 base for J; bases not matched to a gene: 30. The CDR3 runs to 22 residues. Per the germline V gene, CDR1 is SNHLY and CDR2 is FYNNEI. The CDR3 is CASTKSLLSSGDNYLPQETQYF. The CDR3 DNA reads TGTGCCAGCACCAAATCCCTTCTCTCTAGCGGAGACAACTACCTTCCCCAAGAGACCCAGTACTTC.

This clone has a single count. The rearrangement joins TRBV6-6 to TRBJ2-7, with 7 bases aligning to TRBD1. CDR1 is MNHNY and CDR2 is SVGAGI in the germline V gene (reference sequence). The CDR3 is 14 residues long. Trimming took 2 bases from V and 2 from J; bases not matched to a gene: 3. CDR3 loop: CASSYLTGAYEQYF. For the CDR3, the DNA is TGTGCCAGCAGTTACCTTACAGGGGCCTACGAGCAGTACTTC.

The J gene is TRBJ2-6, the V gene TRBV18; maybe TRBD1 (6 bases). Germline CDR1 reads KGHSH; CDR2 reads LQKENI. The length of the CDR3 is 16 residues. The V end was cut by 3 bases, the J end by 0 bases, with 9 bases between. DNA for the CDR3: TGTGCCAGCTCACCCAAAGGGGGCTCTGGGGCCAACGTCCTGACTTTC. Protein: CASSPKGGSGANVLTF. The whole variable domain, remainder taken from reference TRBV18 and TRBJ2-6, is NAGVMQNPRHLVRRRGQEARLRCSPMKGHSHVYWYRQLPEEGLKFMVYLQKENIIDESGMPKERFSAEFPKEGPSILRIQQVVRGDSAAYFCASSPKGGSGANVLTFGAGSRLTVL.

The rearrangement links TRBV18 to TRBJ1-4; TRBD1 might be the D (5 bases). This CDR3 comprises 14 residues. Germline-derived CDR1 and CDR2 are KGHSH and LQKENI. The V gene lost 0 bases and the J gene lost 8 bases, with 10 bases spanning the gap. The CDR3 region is CASSPPIPGEKLFF. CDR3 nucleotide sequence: TGTGCCAGCTCACCACCTATCCCAGGGGAAAAACTGTTTTTT. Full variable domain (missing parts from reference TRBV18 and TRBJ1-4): NAGVMQNPRHLVRRRGQEARLRCSPMKGHSHVYWYRQLPEEGLKFMVYLQKENIIDESGMPKERFSAEFPKEGPSILRIQQVVRGDSAAYFCASSPPIPGEKLFFGSGTQLSVL.

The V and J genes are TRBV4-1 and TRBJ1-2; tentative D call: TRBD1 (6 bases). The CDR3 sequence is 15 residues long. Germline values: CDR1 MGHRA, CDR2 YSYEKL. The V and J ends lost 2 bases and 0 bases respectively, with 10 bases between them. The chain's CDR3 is CASSQPTGANYGYTF. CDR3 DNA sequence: TGCGCCAGCAGCCAACCGACAGGAGCTAACTATGGCTACACCTTC.

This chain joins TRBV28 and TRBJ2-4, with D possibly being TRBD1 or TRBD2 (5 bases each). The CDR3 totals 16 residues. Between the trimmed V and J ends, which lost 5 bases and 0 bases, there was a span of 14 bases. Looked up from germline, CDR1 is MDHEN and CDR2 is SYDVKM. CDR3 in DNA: TGTGCCAGCAGTCCGTCCCGGGGCACAGCCAAAAACATTCAGTACTTC. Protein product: CASSPSRGTAKNIQYF.

DNA for the CDR3: TGTGCCAGCAGTTACTCGTGGGACAGGGGTTTGGGGGAGCAGTACTTC. Amino acids: CASSYSWDRGLGEQYF. V usage is TRBV6-7 and J usage is TRBJ2-7; 10 nucleotides match TRBD1. TRBV6-7 is sorted into the ORF group, with uncertain function. Germline trimming cut 0 bases from V and 7 bases from J; bases unmatched to any gene: 9. CDR3 size: 16 residues.

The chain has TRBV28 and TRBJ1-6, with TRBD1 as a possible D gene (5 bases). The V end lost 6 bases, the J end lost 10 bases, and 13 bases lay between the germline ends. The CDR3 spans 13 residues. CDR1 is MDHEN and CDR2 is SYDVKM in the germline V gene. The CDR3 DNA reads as TGTGCCAGCAGCCCGGGACCAACATCACCCCTCCACTTT. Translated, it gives CASSPGPTSPLHF.

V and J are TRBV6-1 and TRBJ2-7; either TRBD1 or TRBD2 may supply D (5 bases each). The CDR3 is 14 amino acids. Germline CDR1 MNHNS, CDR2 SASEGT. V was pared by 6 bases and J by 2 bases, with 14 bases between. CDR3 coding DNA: TGTGCCAGCAGACCCGGGACCGATACCTACGAGCAGTACTTC. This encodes CASRPGTDTYEQYF.

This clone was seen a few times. This chain's CDR3 is CSVYGNYGYTF. For the CDR3, the DNA is TGCAGCGTTTACGGTAACTATGGCTACACCTTC. V and J are TRBV29-1 and TRBJ1-2; no reliable D call. The CDR3 sequence is 11 residues long. Germline assignment: CDR1 SQVTM and CDR2 ANQGSEA. Trimming took 5 bases from V and 1 from J, leaving 5 bases between them.

CDR3 bases: TGTGCCAGGGGGACACCGGCTGAGGGCTACACCTTC. It encodes CARGTPAEGYTF. The chain joins TRBV6-4 to TRBJ1-2; weak D call: TRBD1 (6 bases). V was clipped by 9 bases and J by 8 bases, with 16 bases between them. Germline CDR1 and CDR2: MRHNA and SNTAGT. This CDR3 has 12 residues.

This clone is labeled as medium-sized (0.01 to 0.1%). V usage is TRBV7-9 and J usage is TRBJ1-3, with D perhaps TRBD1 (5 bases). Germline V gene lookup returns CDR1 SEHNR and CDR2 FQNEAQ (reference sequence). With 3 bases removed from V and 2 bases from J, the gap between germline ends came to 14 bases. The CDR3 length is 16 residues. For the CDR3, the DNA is TGTGCCAGCAGCTTCCAGGGAATCCTCCCTGGAAACACCATATATTTT. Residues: CASSFQGILPGNTIYF.

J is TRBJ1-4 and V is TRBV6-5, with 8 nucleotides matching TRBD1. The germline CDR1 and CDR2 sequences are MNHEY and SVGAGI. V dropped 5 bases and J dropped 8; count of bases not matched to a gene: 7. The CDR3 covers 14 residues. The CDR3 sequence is CASSPDREREKLFF. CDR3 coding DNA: TGTGCCAGCAGTCCGGACAGGGAAAGGGAAAAACTGTTTTTT.

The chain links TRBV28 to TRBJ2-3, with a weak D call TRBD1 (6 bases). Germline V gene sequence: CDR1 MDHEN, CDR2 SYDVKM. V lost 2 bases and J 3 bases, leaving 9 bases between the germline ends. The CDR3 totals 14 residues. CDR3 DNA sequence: TGTGCCAGCAGTTTACCCCAGGGGACAGATACGCAGTATTTT. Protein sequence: CASSLPQGTDTQYF.

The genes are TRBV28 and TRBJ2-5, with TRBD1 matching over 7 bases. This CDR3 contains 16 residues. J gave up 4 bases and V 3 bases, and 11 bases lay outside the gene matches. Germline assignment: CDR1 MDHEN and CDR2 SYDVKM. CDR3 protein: CASSFSGRGWGETQYF. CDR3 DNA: TGTGCCAGCAGTTTTTCTGGCAGGGGGTGGGGAGAGACCCAGTACTTC.

The CDR3 nucleotides are TGTGCCAGTAGTATGTTTGGGAGGGGCACTGAAGCTTTCTTT. Protein sequence: CASSMFGRGTEAFF. This chain joins TRBV19 and TRBJ1-1, with D possibly TRBD1 on 5 matching bases. The CDR3 runs to 14 residues. The V end was cut by 3 bases, the J end by 4 bases, with 12 bases between. Germline CDR1 and CDR2: LNHDA and SQIVND (reference sequence).

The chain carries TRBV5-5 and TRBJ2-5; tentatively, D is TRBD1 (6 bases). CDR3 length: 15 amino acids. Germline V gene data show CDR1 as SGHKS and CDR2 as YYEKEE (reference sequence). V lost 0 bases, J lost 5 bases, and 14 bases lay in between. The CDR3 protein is CASSLGRGFQETQYF. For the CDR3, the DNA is TGTGCCAGCAGCTTGGGAAGGGGGTTTCAGGAGACCCAGTACTTC.

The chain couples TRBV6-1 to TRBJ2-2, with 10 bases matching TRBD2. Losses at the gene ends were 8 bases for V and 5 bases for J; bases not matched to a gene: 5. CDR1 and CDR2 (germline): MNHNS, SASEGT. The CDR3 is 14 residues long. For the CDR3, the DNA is TGTGCCAGCCCCAGCGGGGGGGTTACCGGGGAGCTGTTTTTT. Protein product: CASPSGGVTGELFF.

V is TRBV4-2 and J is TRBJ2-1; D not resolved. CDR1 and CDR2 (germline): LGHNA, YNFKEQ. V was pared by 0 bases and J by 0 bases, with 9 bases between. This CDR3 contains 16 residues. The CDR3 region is CASSQDDTGSYNEQFF. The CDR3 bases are TGTGCCAGCAGCCAAGATGATACGGGCTCCTACAATGAGCAGTTCTTC.

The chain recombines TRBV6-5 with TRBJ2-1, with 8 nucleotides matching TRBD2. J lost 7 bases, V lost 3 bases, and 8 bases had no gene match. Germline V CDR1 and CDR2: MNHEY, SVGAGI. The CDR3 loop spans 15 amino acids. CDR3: CASSYGSGVGNEQFF. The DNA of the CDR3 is TGTGCCAGCAGTTATGGTAGCGGGGTGGGGAATGAGCAGTTCTTC.

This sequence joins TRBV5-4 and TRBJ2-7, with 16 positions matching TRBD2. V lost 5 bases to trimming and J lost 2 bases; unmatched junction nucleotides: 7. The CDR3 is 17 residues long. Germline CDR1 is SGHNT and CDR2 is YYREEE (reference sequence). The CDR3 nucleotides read TGTGCCAGCAGTCGGGGACTAGCGGGGGGGATAGCCTACGAGCAGTACTTC. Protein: CASSRGLAGGIAYEQYF.

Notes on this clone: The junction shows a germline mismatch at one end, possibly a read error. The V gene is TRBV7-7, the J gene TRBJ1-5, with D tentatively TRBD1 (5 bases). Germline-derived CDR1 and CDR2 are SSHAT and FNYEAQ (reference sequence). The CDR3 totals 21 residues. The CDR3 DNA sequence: TGTGCTAGCAGCTTAGCCTGGTGTCGGCTAGGGACCAAAGGATGCAATCAGCCCCAGCATTTT. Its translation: CASSLAWCRLGTKGCNQPQHF.

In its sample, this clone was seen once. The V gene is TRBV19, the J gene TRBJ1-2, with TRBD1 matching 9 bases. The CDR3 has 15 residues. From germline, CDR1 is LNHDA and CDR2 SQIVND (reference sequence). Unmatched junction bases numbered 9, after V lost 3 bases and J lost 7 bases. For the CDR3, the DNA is TGTGCCAGTAGTATTCCGGGACAGGGAAGGAGTGGCTACACCTTC. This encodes CASSIPGQGRSGYTF. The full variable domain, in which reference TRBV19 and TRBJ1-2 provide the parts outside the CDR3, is DGGITQSPKYLFRKEGQNVTLSCEQNLNHDAMYWYRQDPGQGLRLIYYSQIVNDFQKGDIAEGYSVSREKKESFPLTVTSAQKNPTAFYLCASSIPGQGRSGYTFGSGTRLTVV.

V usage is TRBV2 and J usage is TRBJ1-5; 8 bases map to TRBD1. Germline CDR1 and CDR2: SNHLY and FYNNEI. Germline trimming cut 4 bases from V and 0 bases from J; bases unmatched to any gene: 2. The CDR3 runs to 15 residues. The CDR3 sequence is CASSARGLSNQPQHF. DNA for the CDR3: TGTGCCAGCAGTGCCAGGGGGCTTAGCAATCAGCCCCAGCATTTT. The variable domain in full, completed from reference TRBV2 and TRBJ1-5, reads EPEVTQTPSHQVTQMGQEVILRCVPISNHLYFYWYRQILGQKVEFLVSFYNNEISEKSEIFDDQFSVERPDGSNFTLKIRSTKLEDSAMYFCASSARGLSNQPQHFGDGTRLSIL.

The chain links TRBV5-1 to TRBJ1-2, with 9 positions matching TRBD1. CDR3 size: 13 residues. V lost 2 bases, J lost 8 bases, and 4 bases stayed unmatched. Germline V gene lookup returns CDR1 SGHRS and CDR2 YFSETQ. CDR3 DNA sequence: TGCGCCAGCAGCTTACAGGGGGCGGAGGGCTACACCTTC. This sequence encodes CASSLQGAEGYTF.